The next 6 T cell receptor beta chains were all read from a single sample in a study of T-cell memory formation after mild COVID-19. Using its own MiXCR run on the 5' RACE reads, TCRdb lists one record per CDR3 protein. Of about 360,000 distinct CDR3 sequences listed, approximately 15% are singletons. The sample comprised PBMCs or a T cell subset sorted from them (not recorded which). Source of these receptors: a man aged 18 to 29 who had mild COVID-19 (a few samples of this study predate the infection). Cell type and time point are not known.

The chain has TRBV27 and TRBJ2-7; possibly TRBD1 or TRBD2 for D (6 bases each). Trimming took 6 bases from V and 4 from J, leaving 16 bases between them. CDR1 MNHEY and CDR2 SMNVEV come from the germline V gene (reference sequence). CDR3 length: 14 amino acids. The CDR3 sequence is CASSQGGIGYEQYF. The CDR3 DNA sequence: TGTGCCAGCAGCCAAGGGGGGATTGGGTACGAGCAGTACTTC.

This chain links TRBV12-3 or TRBV12-4 with TRBJ1-5; D is undetermined. The germline V and J ends were trimmed by 6 bases and 6 bases, with 12 bases remaining between them. This CDR3 is built from 13 residues. CDR3 sequence reads: CASSRRLGQPQHF. The CDR3 nucleotides are TGTGCCAGCAGCCGACGGCTCGGTCAGCCCCAGCATTTT.

The rearrangement uses TRBV28 and TRBJ1-6; the match to TRBD1 covers 10 bases. There are 15 residues in the CDR3. Trimming removed 7 bases from V and 9 bases from J; junction bases left unmatched: 9. The V gene's germline CDR1 is MDHEN and CDR2 SYDVKM. The CDR3: CASTTTGTGVSPLHF. The CDR3 nucleotides read TGTGCCAGCACGACAACCGGGACAGGGGTTTCACCCCTCCACTTT.

This clonotype was seen a few times. The CDR3 here is CASSTRAGVYNEQFF. The CDR3 nucleotides are TGTGCCAGCAGTACCCGCGCGGGGGTTTACAATGAGCAGTTCTTC. The chain has TRBV7-3 and TRBJ2-1; 7 bases map to TRBD2. V dropped 6 bases and J dropped 4; count of bases not matched to a gene: 9. Germline-derived CDR1 and CDR2 are SGHTA and FQGTGA. This CDR3 is built from 15 residues.

CDR3 amino acids: CASTPRGVGGWELFF. The CDR3 DNA follows: TGTGCCAGCACACCGCGGGGGGTAGGCGGGTGGGAGCTGTTTTTT. The chain recombines TRBV6-5 with TRBJ2-2; 8 positions agree with TRBD2. Germline V lookup: CDR1 MNHEY, CDR2 SVGAGI. This CDR3 is 15 amino acids long. V shed 7 bases and J 9 bases; nucleotides not matched to a gene: 13.

This clonotype was observed at least ten times. This chain joins TRBV5-1 and TRBJ2-1; perhaps TRBD1 as D (5 bases). Germline V CDR1 and CDR2: SGHRS, YFSETQ. The CDR3 is made up of 14 amino acids. Trimming pared 0 bases from V and 7 bases from J, leaving 11 bases between. The CDR3 here is CASSLVQGRNEQFF. CDR3 in DNA: TGCGCCAGCAGCTTGGTTCAGGGTCGAAATGAGCAGTTCTTC.